This entry concerns a single T cell receptor beta chain. This specimen belongs to a study of memory CD4+ T cells and cytomegalovirus serostatus. The V segment lost 0 bases and the J segment 4 bases; nucleotides outside the gene matches: 3. The CDR3 extends over 14 amino acids. Germline V gene sequence: CDR1 SGHRS, CDR2 YFSETQ. The sort gate was single viable CD3+CD4+CD8-CD45RO+ cells for memory CD4+ T cells. Here immunoSEQ multiplex PCR was the method, and the copy in TCRdb shows in-frame clones only, minus some. Counted here are about 48,000 clones, about 77% occurring once; the ten biggest clones make up 0.6% to 0.9%.

The V and J genes are TRBV5-1 and TRBJ1-2; 7 bases are a match to TRBD1. Sequencing was carried out using memory CD4+ T cells from blood. The sequence derives from an adult in good health and CMV-seronegative. The DNA of the CDR3 is TGCGCCAGCAGCTTGGAGGGGGCGGGCTATGGCTACACCTTC. Its protein product is CASSLEGAGYGYTF. The full variable domain, its missing parts supplied by reference TRBV5-1 and TRBJ1-2, is KAGVTQTPRYLIKTRGQQVTLSCSPISGHRSVSWYQQTPGQGLQFLFEYFSETQRNKGNFPGRFSGRQFSNSRSEMNVSTLELGDSALYLCASSLEGAGYGYTFGSGTRLTVV.